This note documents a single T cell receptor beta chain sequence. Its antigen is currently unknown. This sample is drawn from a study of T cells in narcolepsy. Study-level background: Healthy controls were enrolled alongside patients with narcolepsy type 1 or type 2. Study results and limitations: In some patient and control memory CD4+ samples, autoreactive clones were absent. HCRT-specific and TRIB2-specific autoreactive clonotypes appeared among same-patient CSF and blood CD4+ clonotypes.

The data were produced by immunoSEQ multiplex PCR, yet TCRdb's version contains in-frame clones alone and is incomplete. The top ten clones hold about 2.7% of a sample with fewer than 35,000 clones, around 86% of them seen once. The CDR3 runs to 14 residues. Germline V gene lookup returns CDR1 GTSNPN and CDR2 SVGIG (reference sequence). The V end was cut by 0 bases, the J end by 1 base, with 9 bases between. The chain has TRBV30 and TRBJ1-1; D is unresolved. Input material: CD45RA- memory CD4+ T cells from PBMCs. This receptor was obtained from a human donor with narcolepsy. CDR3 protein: CAWSVRRRNTEAFF. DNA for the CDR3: TGTGCCTGGAGTGTCCGGCGACGGAACACTGAAGCTTTCTTT. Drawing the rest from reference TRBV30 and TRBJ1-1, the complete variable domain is SQTIHQWPATLVQPVGSPLSLECTVEGTSNPNLYWYRQAAGRGLQLLFYSVGIGQISSEVPQNLSASRPQDRQFILSSKKLLLSDSGFYLCAWSVRRRNTEAFFGQGTRLTVV.